This entry lists 17 T cell receptor beta chains sequenced from one sample in a study of blood T cell repertoires in COVID-19. The table came from immunoSEQ multiplex PCR; TCRdb's copy has only in-frame clones and leaves some out. The sample holds over 75,000 clones, roughly 79% seen once. Sequencing input: peripheral blood. The receptors shown here come from a human donor in a cohort sampled during active COVID-19.

The gene calls are TRBV28 and TRBJ1-2; D uncertain. This CDR3 comprises 13 residues. Per the germline V gene, CDR1 is MDHEN and CDR2 is SYDVKM. V lost 2 bases to trimming and J lost 2 bases, with 6 bases between them. The CDR3 DNA is TGTGCCAGCAGTTTAATCCAAAACTATGGCTACACCTTC. It codes for CASSLIQNYGYTF.

The V and J genes are TRBV19 and TRBJ1-5; possibly TRBD1 for D (6 bases). V lost 3 bases, J lost 0 bases, and 18 bases lay in between. CDR1 is LNHDA and CDR2 is SQIVND in the germline V gene (reference sequence). The CDR3 covers 18 residues. The chain's CDR3 is CASSINGGGGASNQPQHF. The CDR3 DNA is TGTGCCAGTAGTATTAACGGGGGCGGGGGAGCTAGCAATCAGCCCCAGCATTTT.

The CDR3 DNA follows: TGTGCCAGCGGGCAGGGTTTCGAGCAGTACTTC. This sequence encodes CASGQGFEQYF. The genes are TRBV27 and TRBJ2-7; TRBD1 is a possible D gene (5 bases). Germline values: CDR1 MNHEY, CDR2 SMNVEV (reference sequence). The CDR3 spans 11 residues. Trimming cost V 8 bases and J 6 bases, with 11 bases left between them.

The rearrangement links TRBV30 to TRBJ2-7; tentatively, D is TRBD2 (6 bases). This CDR3 comprises 12 residues. The germline gives CDR1 GTSNPN, CDR2 SVGIG (reference sequence). V shed 3 bases and J shed 6 bases, with 12 bases lying between them. The DNA for the CDR3 is TGTGCCTGGAGCTCCGGGGGACTCGAGCAGTACTTC. This gives the protein CAWSSGGLEQYF.

The chain has TRBV19 and TRBJ2-3; 7 bases are shared with TRBD2. The CDR3 covers 14 residues. Germline CDR1 is LNHDA and CDR2 is SQIVND (reference sequence). V shed 5 bases and J 5 bases; nucleotides not matched to a gene: 7. CDR3 sequence (DNA): TGTGCCAGTAGTCTCCGACTAGCAGTAGATACGCAGTATTTT. This encodes CASSLRLAVDTQYF.

The V gene is TRBV2, the J gene TRBJ2-7, with TRBD1 matching 8 bases. Germline V CDR1 and CDR2: SNHLY, FYNNEI. With V trimmed by 2 bases and J by 6 bases, 6 bases remained unmatched. This CDR3 has 14 amino acids. CDR3 loop: CASSEKDRESEQYF. As DNA, the CDR3 is TGTGCCAGCAGTGAAAAGGACAGGGAATCCGAGCAGTACTTC.

The chain links TRBV7-3 to TRBJ2-7, with 8 bases that match TRBD1. V gave up 3 bases and J gave up 1 base; unmatched junction bases: 2. CDR3 length: 14 amino acids. CDR1 SGHTA and CDR2 FQGTGA come from the germline V gene. The CDR3 sequence is CASSLDRESYEQYF. CDR3 sequence (DNA): TGTGCCAGCAGCTTGGACAGGGAATCCTACGAGCAGTACTTC.

The chain has TRBV27 and TRBJ2-1; 15 bases line up with TRBD2. Germline V CDR1 and CDR2: MNHEY, SMNVEV (reference sequence). There are 16 residues in the CDR3. V was clipped by 6 bases and J by 12 bases; unmatched bases: 12. DNA for the CDR3: TGTGCCAGCAGAAATGCCGGGACTAGCGGGGGGTATCGGCAGTTCTTC. This translates into CASRNAGTSGGYRQFF.

The chain recombines TRBV6-6 with TRBJ2-5; D call uncertain. Germline V lookup: CDR1 MNHNY, CDR2 SVGAGI (reference sequence). Between the trimmed V and J ends, which lost 6 bases and 1 base, there was a span of 15 bases. The CDR3 totals 15 residues. CDR3 in amino acids: CASSLLTSGQETQYF. CDR3 coding DNA: TGTGCCAGCAGCCTCCTTACGTCCGGCCAAGAGACCCAGTACTTC.

The V call is TRBV7-2, the J call TRBJ2-7; unclear D gene. V was trimmed by 1 base and J by 2 bases, leaving 9 bases between them. Germline V gene lookup returns CDR1 SGHTA and CDR2 FQGNSA. This CDR3 spans 14 amino acids. This CDR3 reads CASSLGLRTYEQYF. The CDR3 DNA is TGTGCCAGCAGCTTAGGACTCCGAACCTACGAGCAGTACTTC.

The CDR3 sequence is CASSRGTYEQYF. The CDR3, as DNA: TGTGCCAGCAGTCGGGGTACCTACGAGCAGTACTTC. This chain connects TRBV28 to TRBJ2-7, with D perhaps matching TRBD2 (5 bases). Trimming stripped 5 bases from V and 2 bases from J, with 7 bases between. Looked up from germline, CDR1 is MDHEN and CDR2 is SYDVKM. This CDR3 is built from 12 residues.

The table lists this clone with a count of one. V is TRBV19 and J is TRBJ2-7; D is perhaps TRBD1 (6 bases). The CDR3 covers 15 residues. Germline lookup yields CDR1 LNHDA and CDR2 SQIVND (reference sequence). V was trimmed by 5 bases and J by 7 bases, leaving 21 bases between them. CDR3 coding DNA: TGTGCCAGTAGTCCGACGACAGGTGGGTCGGGTGAGCAGTACTTC. Protein: CASSPTTGGSGEQYF.

The rearrangement joins TRBV5-1 to TRBJ2-1; 7 bases align to TRBD1. The CDR3 totals 16 residues. Germline V gene lookup returns CDR1 SGHRS and CDR2 YFSETQ. After removal of 1 base from V and 4 bases from J, the junction contained 8 bases not matched to a gene. CDR3 in amino acids: CASSLFGQGVYNEQFF. CDR3 DNA: TGCGCCAGCAGCTTGTTCGGCCAGGGGGTGTACAATGAGCAGTTCTTC.

This clone occurred once. This chain connects TRBV28 to TRBJ1-1, with 9 bases that match TRBD1. Germline V lookup: CDR1 MDHEN, CDR2 SYDVKM. V dropped 6 bases and J dropped 5; count of bases not matched to a gene: 10. The CDR3 is 15 residues long. The CDR3 coding sequence is TGTGCCAGCAGCCTTCTAGGGACAGGGAGAACTGAAGCTTTCTTT. Amino acids: CASSLLGTGRTEAFF.

The chain combines TRBV2 with TRBJ2-4; perhaps TRBD1 as D (5 bases). The V end was cut by 7 bases, the J end by 6 bases, with 10 bases between. Germline CDR1 and CDR2: SNHLY and FYNNEI. The CDR3 has 12 residues. The DNA for the CDR3 is TGTGCCAGCACCGGGCAGGGAAACATTCAGTACTTC. As protein: CASTGQGNIQYF. The full variable domain, in which reference TRBV2 and TRBJ2-4 provide the parts outside the CDR3, is EPEVTQTPSHQVTQMGQEVILRCVPISNHLYFYWYRQILGQKVEFLVSFYNNEISEKSEIFDDQFSVERPDGSNFTLKIRSTKLEDSAMYFCASTGQGNIQYFGAGTRLSVL.

The rearrangement joins TRBV5-1 to TRBJ1-5; TRBD1 is a possible D gene (6 bases). The CDR3 runs 15 residues. CDR1 and CDR2 from the germline V gene are SGHRS and YFSETQ. V shed 2 bases and J shed 3 bases, with 12 bases lying between them. As DNA, the CDR3 is TGCGCCAGCAGCTTCAGGGGTGGGGCCAATCAGCCCCAGCATTTT. It encodes CASSFRGGANQPQHF.

The V gene is TRBV12-3 or TRBV12-4, the J gene TRBJ1-1; a possible D gene is TRBD1 (6 bases). V dropped 7 bases and J dropped 4 bases, with 13 bases sitting between them. The CDR3 runs 13 residues. CDR3 sequence reads: CASTTGLGTEAFF. As DNA, the CDR3 is TGTGCCAGCACAACAGGGCTGGGCACTGAAGCTTTCTTT.